This TCR beta chain was identified during a study of shared clonotypes between healthy human individuals. Turning to the study itself: The donor group consisted of a couple of women and a few men, aged 18 to 49. Overall study results and limits: Among the subsets, naive ones generally showed larger estimated richness than memory ones. The expectation was that sequencing depth would affect clonotype sharing among donors.

Note on this clone: Its matching antigen is unknown.

From germline, CDR1 is SNHLY and CDR2 FYNNEI. The CDR3 sequence is 13 residues long. V lost 6 bases to trimming and J lost 4 bases; unmatched junction nucleotides: 5. Generated by immunoSEQ multiplex PCR, the TCRdb table keeps only in-frame clones and is missing some. The repertoire holds over a million clones, with 96% as singletons. Study donors comprised healthy, HIV-negative adults devoid of recent acute infection or vaccination. Sequences were obtained from naive CD4+ T cells sorted from blood. Described subset: CD45RA+ positively selected. This clonotype was obtained from a man aged 25 to 45 in good health. The V gene is TRBV2, the J gene TRBJ1-2, with 7 bases fitting TRBD1. In DNA, the CDR3 is TGTGCCAGCAGCGCCGGGACAGCCTATGGCTACACCTTC. This sequence encodes CASSAGTAYGYTF. The full variable domain, in which reference TRBV2 and TRBJ1-2 provide the parts outside the CDR3, is EPEVTQTPSHQVTQMGQEVILRCVPISNHLYFYWYRQILGQKVEFLVSFYNNEISEKSEIFDDQFSVERPDGSNFTLKIRSTKLEDSAMYFCASSAGTAYGYTFGSGTRLTVV.